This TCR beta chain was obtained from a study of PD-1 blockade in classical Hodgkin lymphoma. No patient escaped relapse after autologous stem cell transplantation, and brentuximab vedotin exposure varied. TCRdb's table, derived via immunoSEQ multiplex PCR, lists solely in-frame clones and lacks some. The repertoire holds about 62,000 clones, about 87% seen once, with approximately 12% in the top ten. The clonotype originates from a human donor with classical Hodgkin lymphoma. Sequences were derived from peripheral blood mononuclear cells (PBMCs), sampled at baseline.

The chain's CDR3 is CASSIAARSQETQYF. In nucleotides, the CDR3 is TGTGCCAGTAGTATAGCGGCCAGGTCCCAAGAGACCCAGTACTTC. The genes are TRBV19 and TRBJ2-5; D is unresolved. Germline V gene data show CDR1 as LNHDA and CDR2 as SQIVND (reference sequence). This CDR3 region has 15 residues. V lost 1 base and J 1 base, leaving 10 bases between the germline ends.